The next 2 T cell receptor beta chains were all read from a single sample in a study of T cells in Graves' hyperthyroidism and ophthalmopathy. RNA transcripts gave rise to amplified TCR beta CDR3 regions. HTBI primers were employed in a first-round RT-PCR of the TCR CDR3. TCRdb re-derived calls from the multiplex PCR reads in MiXCR, one entry per CDR3 protein. The profile shows some 560,000 distinct CDR3 sequences, around 14% of them singletons. Input material: blood. Receptors originate from a woman in her thirties with Graves' hyperthyroidism.

This clonotype came up many times. This rearrangement joins TRBV3-1 to TRBJ2-5, with 9 bases matching TRBD2. From germline, CDR1 is LGHDT and CDR2 YNNKEL (reference sequence). CDR3 length: 18 amino acids. The ends lost 1 base at V and 5 bases at J; junction bases unmatched: 14. CDR3 sequence reads: CASSQGLAGTTRTETQYF. In DNA form, the CDR3 reads TGTGCCAGCAGCCAAGGGCTAGCGGGAACAACTAGGACGGAGACCCAGTACTTC.

In its sample, this clonotype was seen many times. The J gene is TRBJ1-3, the V gene TRBV7-2, with 7 nucleotides matching TRBD1. This CDR3 has 16 residues. The ends lost 1 base at V and 4 bases at J; junction bases unmatched: 7. Per the germline V gene, CDR1 is SGHTA and CDR2 is FQGNSA. The CDR3 is CASSLEYLDRGNTIYF. The DNA of the CDR3 is TGTGCCAGCAGCTTAGAGTACTTGGACAGGGGAAACACCATATATTTT.